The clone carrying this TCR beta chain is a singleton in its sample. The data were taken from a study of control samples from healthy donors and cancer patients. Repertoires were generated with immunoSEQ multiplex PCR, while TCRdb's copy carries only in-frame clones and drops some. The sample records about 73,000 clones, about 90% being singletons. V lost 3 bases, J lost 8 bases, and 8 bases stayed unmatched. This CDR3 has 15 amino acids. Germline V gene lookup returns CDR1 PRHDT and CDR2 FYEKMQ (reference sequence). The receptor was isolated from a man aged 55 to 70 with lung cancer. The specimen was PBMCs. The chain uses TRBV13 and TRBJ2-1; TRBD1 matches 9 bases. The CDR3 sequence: CASSFRDRASYEQFF. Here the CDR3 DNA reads TGTGCCAGCAGCTTCCGGGACAGGGCTTCCTATGAGCAGTTCTTC.